The sequence of this T cell receptor beta chain was determined in a study of T cell changes during pregnancy in multiple sclerosis. Trimming took off 3 bases at V and 4 bases at J, with 12 bases between the two ends. Germline CDR1 SGHTA, CDR2 FQGNSA. CDR3 length equals 14 residues. Profiling relied on immunoSEQ multiplex PCR, and the TCRdb table lists in-frame clones only, not all of them. The data contain around 45,000 clones, more than 85% of them seen just once; the ten biggest clones take up 0.5%. The chain links TRBV7-2 to TRBJ1-1; perhaps TRBD1 as D (5 bases). This TCR came from a female donor in good health, enrolled as a control in a pregnancy study. The sequencing here drew on CD4+ T cells from peripheral blood mononuclear cells, taken in the second trimester of pregnancy. The CDR3 protein is CASSFDSGGTEAFF. In DNA, the CDR3 is TGTGCCAGCAGCTTTGACTCCGGGGGCACTGAAGCTTTCTTT.